The 8 T cell receptor beta chains presented below share a single source sample, sequenced in a study of blood T cell repertoires in COVID-19. Measured with immunoSEQ multiplex PCR; TCRdb has only the in-frame clones, and not every one. The sample carries 130,000 to 150,000 clones, around nine tenths recorded once. The sequenced sample was peripheral blood. The receptors here all came from a human donor in a cohort sampled during active COVID-19.

The V call is TRBV7-3, the J call TRBJ2-3; 8 bases agree with TRBD2. Germline V CDR1 and CDR2: SGHTA, FQGTGA. J was trimmed by 1 base and V by 1 base; bases with no gene match: 4. The CDR3 runs 16 residues. The CDR3 is CASSLNGRGGTDTQYF. The CDR3 coding sequence is TGTGCCAGCAGCTTAAATGGGCGGGGGGGCACAGATACGCAGTATTTT.

V is TRBV28 and J is TRBJ2-2; 11 nucleotides agree with TRBD2. In germline, CDR1 is MDHEN, CDR2 SYDVKM. V lost 7 bases and J lost 1; bases outside the gene matches: 5. The CDR3 sequence is 16 residues long. The DNA for the CDR3 is TGTGCCAGCAATCCCCTAGCGGGGGGGAACACCGGGGAGCTGTTTTTT. It translates to CASNPLAGGNTGELFF.

The CDR3 loop is CASSPLSRLGNYGYTF. The CDR3 DNA follows: TGCGCCAGCAGCCCCCTGTCGAGGCTCGGAAACTATGGCTACACCTTC. This sequence joins TRBV5-1 and TRBJ1-2; D unclear. V shed 4 bases and J shed 2 bases, with 18 bases lying between them. CDR1 and CDR2 from the germline V gene are SGHRS and YFSETQ. This CDR3 is built from 16 residues.

The chain employs TRBV4-1 and TRBJ2-2; D is ambiguous. The germline CDR1 and CDR2 sequences are MGHRA and YSYEKL. CDR3 length: 14 residues. V lost 4 bases, J lost 2 bases, and 8 bases lay in between. The CDR3 coding sequence is TGCGCCAGCAGCCGAGGCCTAAACACCGGGGAGCTGTTTTTT. It encodes CASSRGLNTGELFF.

This chain joins TRBV11-2 and TRBJ1-4; 9 nucleotides align to TRBD1. The germline V gene encodes CDR1 SGHAT and CDR2 FQNNGV. V lost 0 bases, J lost 0 bases, and 8 bases stayed unmatched. This CDR3 region has 19 residues. The CDR3 DNA reads as TGTGCCAGCAGCTTAGATCCACAGGGGGCATATGCAACTAATGAAAAACTGTTTTTT. It yields the protein CASSLDPQGAYATNEKLFF.

The rearrangement joins TRBV29-1 to TRBJ2-2; D uncertain. Trimming stripped 4 bases from V and 0 bases from J, with 6 bases between. CDR3 length equals 13 residues. Per germline, CDR1 SQVTM and CDR2 ANQGSEA. CDR3 in DNA: TGCAGCGTTGGACAAACGAACACCGGGGAGCTGTTTTTT. Translated, it gives CSVGQTNTGELFF.

This clone was seen once. V is TRBV19 and J is TRBJ2-3; the match to TRBD2 covers 7 bases. The CDR3 has 15 amino acids. Germline V gene sequence: CDR1 LNHDA, CDR2 SQIVND (reference sequence). Trimming at V came to 7 bases and at J to 2 bases, leaving 9 bases not matched to a gene. The CDR3 nucleotides are TGTGCCAGTACGTTGAGCGGGGCGTCCACAGATACGCAGTATTTT. Its protein product is CASTLSGASTDTQYF. Complete variable domain (other parts from reference TRBV19 and TRBJ2-3): DGGITQSPKYLFRKEGQNVTLSCEQNLNHDAMYWYRQDPGQGLRLIYYSQIVNDFQKGDIAEGYSVSREKKESFPLTVTSAQKNPTAFYLCASTLSGASTDTQYFGPGTRLTVL.

The chain recombines TRBV7-8 with TRBJ2-4; no reliable D call. CDR3 length equals 14 residues. Germline V gene sequence: CDR1 SGHVS, CDR2 FQNEAQ. V was clipped by 3 bases and J by 0 bases, with 6 bases between them. The CDR3 DNA reads TGTGCCAGCAGCTTCGAGCTAGCCAAAAACATTCAGTACTTC. Its protein is CASSFELAKNIQYF.